This TCR beta chain was obtained from a study of shared clonotypes between healthy human individuals. As for the study in general: A donor's plate count was three for CD4 naive and three for CD4 memory; CD8 naive had two and CD8 memory one.

Some clones are missing from TCRdb's copy, which holds only in-frame ones; the method was immunoSEQ multiplex PCR. The sample carries under 650,000 clones, approximately 95% recorded once. The CDR3 extends over 18 amino acids. The V gene end was trimmed by 4 bases and the J gene end by 3 bases; junction bases not matched to a gene: 14. CDR1 is MDHEN and CDR2 is SYDVKM in the germline V gene. This clonotype was sampled from a woman in her twenties or thirties in good health. Sequenced material: naive CD4+ T cells sorted from blood. The subset was: CD45RA+ positively selected. The chain uses TRBV28 and TRBJ2-7; 11 positions match TRBD1. The CDR3 spells CASSSDRPDRGLFYEQYF. CDR3 sequence (DNA): TGTGCCAGCAGTTCCGATCGACCGGACAGGGGGCTATTCTACGAGCAGTACTTC.